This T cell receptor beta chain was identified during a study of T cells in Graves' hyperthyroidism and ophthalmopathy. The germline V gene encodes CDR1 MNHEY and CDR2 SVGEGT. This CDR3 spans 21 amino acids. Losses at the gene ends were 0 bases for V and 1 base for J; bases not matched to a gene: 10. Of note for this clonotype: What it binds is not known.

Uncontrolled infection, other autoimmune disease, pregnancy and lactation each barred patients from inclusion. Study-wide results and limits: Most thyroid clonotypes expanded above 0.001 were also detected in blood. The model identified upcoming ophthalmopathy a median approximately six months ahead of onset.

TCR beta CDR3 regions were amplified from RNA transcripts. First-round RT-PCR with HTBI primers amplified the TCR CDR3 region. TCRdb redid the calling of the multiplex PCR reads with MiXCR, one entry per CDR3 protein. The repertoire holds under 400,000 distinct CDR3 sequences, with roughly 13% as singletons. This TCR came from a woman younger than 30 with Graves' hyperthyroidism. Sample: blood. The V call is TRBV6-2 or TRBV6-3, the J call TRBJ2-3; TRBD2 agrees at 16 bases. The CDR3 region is CASSYSPGLAGGARGTDTQYF. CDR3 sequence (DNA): TGTGCCAGCAGTTACTCCCCGGGACTAGCGGGAGGGGCCCGCGGCACAGATACGCAGTATTTT.